This T cell receptor (beta chain) was sequenced for a study of regulatory T cells in long-lasting Graves disease. Whole-study findings and limits: Patients with persistent disease showed a bias toward TRBV28, TRBJ1-2 and TRBJ2-5.

Time point of the sample: newly diagnosed GD, antithyroid drugs for less than 3 months. The TCR library was made from RNA that had been extracted from PBMCs in TRIzol. In regard to this clonotype: Antigen unknown.

According to the study, TCR beta libraries were built with iRepertoire HTBI primers and CDR3-region Arm-PCR. TCRdb re-analysed the multiplex PCR reads in MiXCR, keeping a single row per CDR3 protein. The table lists about 200,000 distinct CDR3 sequences, roughly 19% of them singletons. Germline V CDR1 and CDR2: SGDLS, YYNGEE. V trimming: 1 base; J trimming: 5 bases; junction bases outside the gene matches: 11. The CDR3 is made up of 18 amino acids. The data also belong to a second study, concerning T cells in Graves' hyperthyroidism and ophthalmopathy. That work adds: Lactation, pregnancy, other autoimmune disease or uncontrolled infection excluded patients. The diagnostic basis comprised clinical symptoms, serum thyroxine and TRAb, thyroid ultrasound and orbital computed tomography. TCR CDR3 underwent first-round RT-PCR with the HTBI primer set.

Sequencing was performed on peripheral blood mononuclear cells (PBMCs), taken at new diagnosis, from a patient treated with antithyroid drugs. The sequence came from a woman between 25 and 40 years old with Graves disease. This sequence joins TRBV9 and TRBJ2-1, with 11 bases matching TRBD2. In nucleotides, the CDR3 is TGTGCCAGCAGCGTACGTCCCGGTAGCGGGGGGGCCCACAATGAGCAGTTCTTC. Translating gives CASSVRPGSGGAHNEQFF.